This T cell receptor (beta chain) was documented in a study of blood T cell repertoires in COVID-19. Looking at the study overall: Italy, Spain and the United States were the sources of the convalescent and acute COVID-19 samples.

Authors' processing steps: From reference gene primer amplification, estimates of nucleated cell counts were derived. Sequencing was performed with immunoSEQ multiplex PCR; in TCRdb, only in-frame clones are kept and a portion is missing. D and trimming were read from the DNA, whereas the V and J calls and clone size are those reported in that table. Of approximately 270,000 clones in the sample, roughly 88% were seen once. The CDR3 has 16 residues. The J segment lost 0 bases and the V segment lost 3 bases, leaving 6 bases of the junction unmatched. The germline gives CDR1 SGHNT, CDR2 YYREEE (reference sequence).

What was sequenced was peripheral blood. This sequence was found in a woman in her seventies with acute or convalescent COVID-19. The gene calls are TRBV5-4 and TRBJ1-2; 9 nucleotides align to TRBD1. DNA for the CDR3: TGTGCCAGCAGCTCGGTGGGACAGGGACCTAACTATGGCTACACCTTC. Residues: CASSSVGQGPNYGYTF. The full variable domain, its missing parts supplied by reference TRBV5-4 and TRBJ1-2, is ETGVTQSPTHLIKTRGQQVTLRCSSQSGHNTVSWYQQALGQGPQFIFQYYREEENGRGNFPPRFSGLQFPNYSSELNVNALELDDSALYLCASSSVGQGPNYGYTFGSGTRLTVV.